The text below deals with one TCR beta chain. Its specificity is unknown. This specimen belongs to a study of cytomegalovirus exposure and HLA in healthy donors. Whole-study results and caveats: The classifier reportedly diagnosed cytomegalovirus status with high specificity and sensitivity. Among immune exposure information, only CMV serostatus was available.

This CDR3 is built from 13 residues. Trimming cost V 5 bases and J 5 bases; bases outside gene matches: 2. Germline V gene sequence: CDR1 KGHSH, CDR2 LQKENI. The PCR had 60 Vbeta and 13 Jbeta primers. Measured with immunoSEQ multiplex PCR; TCRdb has only the in-frame clones, and not every one. Here the sample table reports tens of thousands of clones. The chain links TRBV18 to TRBJ2-2, with 7 bases that match TRBD1. Sequencing was carried out using PBMCs. The TCR was taken from a man between 45 and 60 years old in good health and CMV-seronegative. In DNA form, the CDR3 reads TGTGCCAGCTCAACAGGGGAAACCGGGGAGCTGTTTTTT. The encoded protein is CASSTGETGELFF.